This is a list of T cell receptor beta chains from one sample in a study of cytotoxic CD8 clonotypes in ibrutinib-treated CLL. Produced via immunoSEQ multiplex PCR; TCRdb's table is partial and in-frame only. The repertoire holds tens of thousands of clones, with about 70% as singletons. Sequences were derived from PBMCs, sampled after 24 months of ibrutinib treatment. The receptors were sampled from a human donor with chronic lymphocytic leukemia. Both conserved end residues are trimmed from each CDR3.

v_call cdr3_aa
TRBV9 ASSARPFSYEQY
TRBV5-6 ASSLRGARGYT
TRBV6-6 ASSSTGRGGETQY
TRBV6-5 ASRRQGVDEKLF
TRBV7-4 ASSSPAYQPQH
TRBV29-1 SVAGQGGSDYEQY
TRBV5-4 ASSLASNEKLF
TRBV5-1 ASSLGFRGRRVGNEQF
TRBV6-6 ASSTDRKTEAF
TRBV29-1 SAQRGSYEQY
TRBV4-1 ASSPQGDTQY
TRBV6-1 ASRDSGEQY
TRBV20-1 SAVIGEKLF
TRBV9 ASSTGTRGNTIY
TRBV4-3 ASSQDTGDYGYT
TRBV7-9 ASSEDRGFSYEQY
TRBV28 ASQTSGDSSYNEQF
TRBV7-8 ASSTRTSEYNEQF
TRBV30 AWSVSGINGYT
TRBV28 ASRGVQETQY
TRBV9 ASSAPQRDASGEQF
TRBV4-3 ASSQAPTLAGSTDTQY
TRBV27 ASSLSTGTYEQY
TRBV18 ASSPPRGSNTEAF
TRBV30 AWSQLSSEQY
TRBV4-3 ASSQVTGAAYEQY
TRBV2 ASWTGATYNSPLH
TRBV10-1 ASSGTYDGYT
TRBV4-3 ASSQDPRLGGYT
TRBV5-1 ASSLLGGKDTEAF
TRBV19 ASSMGGRGNTIY
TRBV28 ASSFPGSSPGYT
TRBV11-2 ASSNMNQPQH
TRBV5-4 ASSLFNGYTEAF
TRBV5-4 ASSGGTSTEAF
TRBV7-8 ASSPDRGETQY
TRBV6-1 ASSPYSSGYT
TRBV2 ASSENRGPPGF
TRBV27 ASSLSGTRTDTQY
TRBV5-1 ASSLGSRGNYGYT